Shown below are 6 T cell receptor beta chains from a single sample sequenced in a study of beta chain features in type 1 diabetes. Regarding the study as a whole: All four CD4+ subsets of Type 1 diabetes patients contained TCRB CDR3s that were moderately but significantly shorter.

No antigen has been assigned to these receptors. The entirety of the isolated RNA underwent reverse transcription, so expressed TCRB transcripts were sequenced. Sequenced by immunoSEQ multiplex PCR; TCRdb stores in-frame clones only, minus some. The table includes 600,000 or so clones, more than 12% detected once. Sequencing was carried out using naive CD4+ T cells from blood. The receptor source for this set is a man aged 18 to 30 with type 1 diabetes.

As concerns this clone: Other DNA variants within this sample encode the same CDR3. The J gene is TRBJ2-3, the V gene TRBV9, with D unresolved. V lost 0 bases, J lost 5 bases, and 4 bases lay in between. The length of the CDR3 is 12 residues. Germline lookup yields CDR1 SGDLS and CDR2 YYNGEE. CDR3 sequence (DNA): TGTGCCAGCAGCGTAGCAATAGATACGCAGTATTTT. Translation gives CASSVAIDTQYF. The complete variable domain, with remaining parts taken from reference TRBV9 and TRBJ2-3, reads DSGVTQTPKHLITATGQRVTLRCSPRSGDLSVYWYQQSLDQGLQFLIQYYNGEERAKGNILERFSAQQFPDLHSELNLSSLELGDSALYFCASSVAIDTQYFGPGTRLTVL.

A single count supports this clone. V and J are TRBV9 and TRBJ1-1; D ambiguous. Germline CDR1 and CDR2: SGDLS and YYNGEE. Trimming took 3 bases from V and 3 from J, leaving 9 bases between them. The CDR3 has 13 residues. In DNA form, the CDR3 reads TGTGCCAGCAGCGCACCGGACGACACTGAAGCTTTCTTT. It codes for CASSAPDDTEAFF.

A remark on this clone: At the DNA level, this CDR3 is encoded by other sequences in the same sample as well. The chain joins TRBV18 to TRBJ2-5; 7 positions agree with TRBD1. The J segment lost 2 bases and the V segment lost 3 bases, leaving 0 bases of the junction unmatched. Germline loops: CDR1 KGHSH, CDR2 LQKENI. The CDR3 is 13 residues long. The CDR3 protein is CASSPGQQETQYF. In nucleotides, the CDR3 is TGTGCCAGCTCACCGGGACAGCAAGAGACCCAGTACTTC.

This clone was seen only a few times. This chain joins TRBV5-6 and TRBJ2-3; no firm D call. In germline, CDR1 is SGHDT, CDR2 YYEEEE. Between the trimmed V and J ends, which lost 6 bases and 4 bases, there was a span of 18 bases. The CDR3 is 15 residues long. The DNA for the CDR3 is TGTGCCAGCATTTTAGGATTCAGCGTCGCAGATACGCAGTATTTT. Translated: CASILGFSVADTQYF.

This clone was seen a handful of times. DNA for the CDR3: TGCGCCAGCAGCCAGGTAGCGGGAGTCGAGGAGACCCAGTACTTC. Its translation: CASSQVAGVEETQYF. J is TRBJ2-5 and V is TRBV5-1; 9 bases line up with TRBD2. The CDR3 contains 15 residues. V shed 4 bases and J 5 bases; nucleotides not matched to a gene: 9. Germline lookup yields CDR1 SGHRS and CDR2 YFSETQ.

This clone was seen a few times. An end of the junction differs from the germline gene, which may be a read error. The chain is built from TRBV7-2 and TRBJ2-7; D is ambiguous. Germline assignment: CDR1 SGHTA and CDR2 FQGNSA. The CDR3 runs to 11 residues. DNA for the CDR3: TGTGCCAGCCGCTTAGCCAGCGAGCAGTACTTC. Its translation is CASRLASEQYF.